This T cell receptor (beta chain) was observed in a study of ipilimumab plus nivolumab after autologous stem cell transplantation. As for the study in general: The DLBCL group included primary refractory and relapsed cases.

Measured with immunoSEQ multiplex PCR; TCRdb has only the in-frame clones, and not every one. The sample contains more than 9,500 clones, roughly three quarters of which appear only once. The material sequenced was PBMCs, taken in a trial of ipilimumab plus nivolumab as post-transplant consolidation. This clonotype was obtained from a male donor with diffuse large B-cell lymphoma.

The CDR3 bases are TGTGCTAGTGCCTTGAGGGGGGGCGGGGATACGCAGTATTTT. It translates to CASALRGGGDTQYF. V is TRBV12-5 and J is TRBJ2-3, with a possible D match to TRBD2 (7 bases). The V end lost 7 bases, the J end lost 6 bases, and 17 bases lay between the germline ends. This CDR3 is built from 14 residues. Germline-derived CDR1 and CDR2 are LGHNT and FRNRAP.